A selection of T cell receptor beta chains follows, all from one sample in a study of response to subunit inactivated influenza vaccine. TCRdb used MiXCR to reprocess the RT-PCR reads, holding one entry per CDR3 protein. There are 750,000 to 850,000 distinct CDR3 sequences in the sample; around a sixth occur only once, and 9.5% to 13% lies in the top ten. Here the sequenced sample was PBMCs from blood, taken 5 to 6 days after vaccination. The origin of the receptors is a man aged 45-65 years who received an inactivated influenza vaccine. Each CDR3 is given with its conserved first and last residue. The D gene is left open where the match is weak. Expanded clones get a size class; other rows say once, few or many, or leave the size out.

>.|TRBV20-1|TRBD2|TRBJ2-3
CSARRASGMQSDTQYF
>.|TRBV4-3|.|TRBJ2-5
CASSPVGQETQYF
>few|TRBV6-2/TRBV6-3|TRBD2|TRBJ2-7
CASGRGGTYEQYF
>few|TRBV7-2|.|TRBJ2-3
CASSRSYTDTQYF
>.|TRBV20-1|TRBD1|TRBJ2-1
CSASSGDRDYNEQFF
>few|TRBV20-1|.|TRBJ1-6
CSARSTGNSPLHF
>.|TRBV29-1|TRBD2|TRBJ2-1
CSVERLAGVRGEQFF
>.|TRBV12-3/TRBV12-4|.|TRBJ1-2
CASSFGGQNYGYTF
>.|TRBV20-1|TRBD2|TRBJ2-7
CSACGGASGLLGTYEQYF
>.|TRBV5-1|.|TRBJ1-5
CASSWDGQSNQPQHF
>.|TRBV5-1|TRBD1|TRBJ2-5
CASSLAWQGEETQYF
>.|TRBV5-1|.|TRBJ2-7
CASSVDPDSKQYF
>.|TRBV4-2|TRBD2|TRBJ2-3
CASSQEGLAGVDTQYF
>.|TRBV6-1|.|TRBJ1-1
CATGAPMNTEAFF
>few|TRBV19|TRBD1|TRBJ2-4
CASSFLGQGPKNIQYF
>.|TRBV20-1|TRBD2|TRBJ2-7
CSASGVGGADYEQYF
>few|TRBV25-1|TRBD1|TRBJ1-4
CASSVSLTGGTGEKLFF
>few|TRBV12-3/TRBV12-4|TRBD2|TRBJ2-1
CASTTSGYTQFF
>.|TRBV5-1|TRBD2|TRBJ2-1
CASSLAGRSQQFF
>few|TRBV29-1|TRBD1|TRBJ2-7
CSVPGQESYEQYF
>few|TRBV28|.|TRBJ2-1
CASSFKADTEYNEQFF
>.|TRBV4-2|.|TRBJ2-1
CASSQDRGAPPYNEQFF
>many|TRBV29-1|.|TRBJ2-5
CSVEDRLYETQYF
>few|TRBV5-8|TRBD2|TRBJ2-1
CASSLVGLADSYNEQFF
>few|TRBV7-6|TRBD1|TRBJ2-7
CASSLATGGSIYEQYF
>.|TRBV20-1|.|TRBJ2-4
CSARVGGGALAKNIQYF
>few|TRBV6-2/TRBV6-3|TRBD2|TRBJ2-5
CASREGWREQETQYF
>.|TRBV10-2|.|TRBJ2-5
CASSLGLGQGNQETQYF
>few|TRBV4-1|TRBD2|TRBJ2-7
CASSHRPSGVGSSYEQYF
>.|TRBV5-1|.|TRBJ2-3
CASSLSGRDTQYF
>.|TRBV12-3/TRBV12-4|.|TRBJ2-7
CASRPSANSYEQYF
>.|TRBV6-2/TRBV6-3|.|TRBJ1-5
CASSYFGGTPNQPQHF
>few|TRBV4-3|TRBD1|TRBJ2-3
CASSQDRTGGADTQYF
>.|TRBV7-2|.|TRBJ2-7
CASSSQDGSEQYF
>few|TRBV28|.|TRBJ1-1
CASSPGDRTLGSEAFF
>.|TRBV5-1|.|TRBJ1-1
CASSLMGGSSGNTEAFF
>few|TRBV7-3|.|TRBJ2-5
CASSPMGNQETQYF
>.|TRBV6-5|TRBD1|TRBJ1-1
CASSNRGNTEAFF
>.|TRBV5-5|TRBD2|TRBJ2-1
CASSFLTSGSYEQFF
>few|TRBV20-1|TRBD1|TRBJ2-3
CSARQGVEDTQYF
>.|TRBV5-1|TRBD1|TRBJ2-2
CASSLGGISNTGELFF
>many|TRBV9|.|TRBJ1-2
CASSPPRSGYTF
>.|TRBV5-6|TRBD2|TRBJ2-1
CASSWGLAGRLMSYNEQFF
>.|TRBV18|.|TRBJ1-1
CASSPQGHLEAFF
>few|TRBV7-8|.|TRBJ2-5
CASSGGGFEETQYF
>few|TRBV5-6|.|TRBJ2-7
CASSLAAGEEQYF
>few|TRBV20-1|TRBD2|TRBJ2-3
CSASVSGSLTDTQYF
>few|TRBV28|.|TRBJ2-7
CASSLWASRGYEQYF
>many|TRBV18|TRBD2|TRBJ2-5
CASSRSGSGETQYF
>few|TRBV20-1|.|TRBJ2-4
CSADGPQGGIQYF
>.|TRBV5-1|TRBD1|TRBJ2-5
CASSYQGQYQETQYF
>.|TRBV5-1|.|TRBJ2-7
CASSGGYSGEQYF
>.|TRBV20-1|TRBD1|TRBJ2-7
CSVINRDRHSYEQYF
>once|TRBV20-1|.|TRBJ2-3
CSARESRTSTDTQYF